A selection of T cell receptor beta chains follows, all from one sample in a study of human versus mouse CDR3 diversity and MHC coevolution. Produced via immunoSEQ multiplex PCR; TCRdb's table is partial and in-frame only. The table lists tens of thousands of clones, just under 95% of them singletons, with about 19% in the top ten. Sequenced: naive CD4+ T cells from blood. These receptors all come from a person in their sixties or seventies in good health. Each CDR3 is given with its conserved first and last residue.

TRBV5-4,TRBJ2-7,CASSLSLADYEQYF
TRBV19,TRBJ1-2,CASSMTGANYGYTF
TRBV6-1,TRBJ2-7,CALLGWESRSYEQYF
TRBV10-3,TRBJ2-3,CAISEGGGLATSTDTQYF
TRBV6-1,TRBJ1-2,CASTLPAGGGYTF
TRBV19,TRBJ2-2,CASTSSPGANTGELFF
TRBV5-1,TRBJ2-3,CASSLVIGTGGGDTQYF
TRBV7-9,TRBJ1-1,CAGSLGGLPNTEAFF
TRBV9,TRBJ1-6,CASSPQTVNSPLHF
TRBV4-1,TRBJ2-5,CASSQLGLAEETQYF
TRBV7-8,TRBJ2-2,CASSLGLAENTGELFF
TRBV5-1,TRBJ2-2,CASSLESTGELFF
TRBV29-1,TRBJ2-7,CSADPSCGLFPYEQYF
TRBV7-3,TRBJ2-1,CASSLVGAGAGYNEQFF
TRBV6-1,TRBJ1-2,CASSEGLAGAVYGYTF
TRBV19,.,CASTLSSPTSGRSYEQYF
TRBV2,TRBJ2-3,CASSALAGPSTDTQYF
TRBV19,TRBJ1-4,CASSITGENGEKLFF
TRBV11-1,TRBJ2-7,CASSLGSHPNEQYF
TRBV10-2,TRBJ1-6,CASSDRDSYNSPLHF
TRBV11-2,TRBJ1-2,CASSRIDRGINGYTF
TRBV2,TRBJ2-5,CASSGAGIKETQYF
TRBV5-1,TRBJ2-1,CASSLDTGANEQFF
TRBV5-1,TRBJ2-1,CASSSLRGKYNEQFF
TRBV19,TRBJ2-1,CASSIEEAGYNEQFF
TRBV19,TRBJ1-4,CASSIPTGREKLFF
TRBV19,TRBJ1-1,CASSIVVGTYEAFF